This TCR beta chain was identified during a study of T cell changes during pregnancy in multiple sclerosis. This CDR3 is 18 amino acids long. Clones were sequenced by immunoSEQ multiplex PCR, and TCRdb holds only the in-frame ones, with some missing. This table holds approximately 73,000 clones, approximately 92% found once. The sequences come from CD4+ T cells from peripheral blood mononuclear cells, collected before pregnancy. The genes are TRBV21-1 and TRBJ2-6; no DNA check was done on the table's D call, TRBD1. TRBV21-1 corresponds to a pseudogene. The TCR was taken from a female donor with multiple sclerosis, enrolled in a pregnancy study. In nucleotides, the CDR3 is TGTGCCAGCAGCAAAGCGCCAAAGGGCAGGGCTGGGGCCAACGTCCTGACTTTC. This translates into CASSKAPKGRAGANVLTF.